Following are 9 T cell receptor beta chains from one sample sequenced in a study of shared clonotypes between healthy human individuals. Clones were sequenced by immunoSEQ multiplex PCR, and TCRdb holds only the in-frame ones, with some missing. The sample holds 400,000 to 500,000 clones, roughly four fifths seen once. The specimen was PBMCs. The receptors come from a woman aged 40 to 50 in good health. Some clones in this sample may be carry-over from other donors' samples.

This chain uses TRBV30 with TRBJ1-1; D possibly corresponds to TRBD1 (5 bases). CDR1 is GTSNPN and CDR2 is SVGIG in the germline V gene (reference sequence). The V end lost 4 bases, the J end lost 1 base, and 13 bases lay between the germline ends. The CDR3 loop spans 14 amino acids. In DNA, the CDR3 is TGTGCCTGGAAGCGCAGGGTGGAGAACACTGAAGCTTTCTTT. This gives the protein CAWKRRVENTEAFF.

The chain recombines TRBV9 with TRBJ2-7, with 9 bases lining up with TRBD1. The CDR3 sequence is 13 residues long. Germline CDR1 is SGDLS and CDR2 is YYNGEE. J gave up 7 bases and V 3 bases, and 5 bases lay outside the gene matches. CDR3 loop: CASSEGDRVEQYF. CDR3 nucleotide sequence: TGTGCCAGCAGCGAGGGGGACAGGGTTGAGCAGTACTTC.

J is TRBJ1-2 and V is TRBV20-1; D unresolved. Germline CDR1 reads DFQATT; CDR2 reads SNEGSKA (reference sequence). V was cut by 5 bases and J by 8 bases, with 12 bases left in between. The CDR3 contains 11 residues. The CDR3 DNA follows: TGCAGTGCTGAAACTGTTCAGGGCTACACCTTC. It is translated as CSAETVQGYTF.

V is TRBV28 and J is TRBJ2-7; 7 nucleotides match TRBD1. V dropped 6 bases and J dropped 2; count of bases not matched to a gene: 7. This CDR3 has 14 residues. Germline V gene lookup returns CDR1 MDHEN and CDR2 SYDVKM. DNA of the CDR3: TGTGCCAGCAGCAAAAGGGGGACAGCCTACGAGCAGTACTTC. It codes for CASSKRGTAYEQYF.

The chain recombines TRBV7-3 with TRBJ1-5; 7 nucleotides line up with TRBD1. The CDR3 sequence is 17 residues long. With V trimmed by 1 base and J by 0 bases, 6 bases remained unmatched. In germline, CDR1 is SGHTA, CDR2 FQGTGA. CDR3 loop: CASSLRGGGFSNQPQHF. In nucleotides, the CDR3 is TGTGCCAGCAGCTTAAGGGGAGGGGGCTTTAGCAATCAGCCCCAGCATTTT.

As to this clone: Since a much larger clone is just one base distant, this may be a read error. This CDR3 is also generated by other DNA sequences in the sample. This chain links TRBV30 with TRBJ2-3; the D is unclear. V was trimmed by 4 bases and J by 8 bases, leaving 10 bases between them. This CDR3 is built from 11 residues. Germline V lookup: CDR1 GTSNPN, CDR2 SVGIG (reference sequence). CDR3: CAWKPVGTQYF. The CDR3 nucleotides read TGTGCCTGGAAACCCGTAGGTACGCAGTATTTT.

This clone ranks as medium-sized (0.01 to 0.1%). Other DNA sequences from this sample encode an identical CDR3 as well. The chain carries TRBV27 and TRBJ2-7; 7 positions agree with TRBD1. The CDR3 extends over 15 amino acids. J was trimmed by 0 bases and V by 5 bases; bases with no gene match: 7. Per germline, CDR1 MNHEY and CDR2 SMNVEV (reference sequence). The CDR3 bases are TGTGCCAGCAGTCCCGGGACAGCCTTCTCCTACGAGCAGTACTTC. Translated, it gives CASSPGTAFSYEQYF.

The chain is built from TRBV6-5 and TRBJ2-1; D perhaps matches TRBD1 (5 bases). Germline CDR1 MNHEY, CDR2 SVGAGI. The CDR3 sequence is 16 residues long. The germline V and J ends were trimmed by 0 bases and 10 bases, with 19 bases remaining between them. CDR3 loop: CASSYSVAEGEWEQFF. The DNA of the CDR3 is TGTGCCAGCAGTTACTCCGTTGCAGAAGGGGAATGGGAGCAGTTCTTC.

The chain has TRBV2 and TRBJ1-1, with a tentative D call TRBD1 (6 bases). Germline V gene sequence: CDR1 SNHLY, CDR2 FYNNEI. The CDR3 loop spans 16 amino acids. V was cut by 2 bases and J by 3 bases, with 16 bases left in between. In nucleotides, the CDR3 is TGTGCCAGCAGTGAATGGGGGGCGGGGCGCGACACTGAAGCTTTCTTT. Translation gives CASSEWGAGRDTEAFF.